The sequence of this T cell receptor beta chain was determined in a study of CD8 T cell repertoires and HIV-1 epitope variants. Study at large: Separate wells received one of Twenty-five Gag or Nef variant peptides. The baseline condition was 1M T cells left uncultured. General observations from the study: Most of the nine antigen-specific clonotypes appeared cross-reactive to autologous or escape variants. This assay reports beta chains of antigen-expanded cells, not T cell function.

As concerns this clone: Its antigen is unknown.

Measured with immunoSEQ multiplex PCR; TCRdb has only the in-frame clones, and not every one. The profile covers 5,500 to 6,000 clones, with about 67% appearing a single time and around 42% taken by the ten largest. The source material was cultured CD8+ T cells derived from PBMCs. The sequence was obtained from a male donor with HIV.

The CDR3, as DNA: TGTGCCAGTAGTATCCTGGCAGGGGAGGCCTACGAGCAGTACTTC. Amino acids: CASSILAGEAYEQYF. The V gene is TRBV19, the J gene TRBJ2-7; D is possibly TRBD1 or TRBD2 (6 bases each). The CDR3 has 15 amino acids. In germline, CDR1 is LNHDA, CDR2 SQIVND (reference sequence). The ends were cut back, 3 bases at V and 2 bases at J, with 14 bases in the middle. The full variable domain, completed using reference TRBV19 and TRBJ2-7, is DGGITQSPKYLFRKEGQNVTLSCEQNLNHDAMYWYRQDPGQGLRLIYYSQIVNDFQKGDIAEGYSVSREKKESFPLTVTSAQKNPTAFYLCASSILAGEAYEQYFGPGTRLTVT.